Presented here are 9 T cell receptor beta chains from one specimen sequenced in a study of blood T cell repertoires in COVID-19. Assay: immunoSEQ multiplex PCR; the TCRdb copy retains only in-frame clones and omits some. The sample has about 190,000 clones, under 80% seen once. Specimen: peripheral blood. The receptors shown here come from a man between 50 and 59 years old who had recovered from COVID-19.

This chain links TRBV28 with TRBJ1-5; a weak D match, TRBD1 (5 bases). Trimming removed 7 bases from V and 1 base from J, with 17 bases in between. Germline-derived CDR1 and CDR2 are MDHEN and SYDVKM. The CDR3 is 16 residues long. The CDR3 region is CASIYAGGVSNQPQHF. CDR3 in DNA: TGTGCCAGCATCTACGCGGGGGGGGTAAGCAATCAGCCCCAGCATTTT. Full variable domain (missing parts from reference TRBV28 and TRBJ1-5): DVKVTQSSRYLVKRTGEKVFLECVQDMDHENMFWYRQDPGLGLRLIYFSYDVKMKEKGDIPEGYSVSREKKERFSLILESASTNQTSMYLCASIYAGGVSNQPQHFGDGTRLSIL.

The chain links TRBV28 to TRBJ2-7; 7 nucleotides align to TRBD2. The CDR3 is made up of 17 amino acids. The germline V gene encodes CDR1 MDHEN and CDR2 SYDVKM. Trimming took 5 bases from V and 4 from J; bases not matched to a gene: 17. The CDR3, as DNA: TGTGCCAGCAGTCCAGGTCTAGGGCTAGCGGAAATATACGAGCAGTACTTC. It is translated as CASSPGLGLAEIYEQYF.

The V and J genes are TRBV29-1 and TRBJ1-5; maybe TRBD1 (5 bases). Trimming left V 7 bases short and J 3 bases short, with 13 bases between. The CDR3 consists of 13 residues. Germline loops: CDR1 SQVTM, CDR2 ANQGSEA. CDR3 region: CSASGGNNQPQHF. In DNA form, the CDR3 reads TGCAGCGCCTCCGGGGGAAACAATCAGCCCCAGCATTTT.

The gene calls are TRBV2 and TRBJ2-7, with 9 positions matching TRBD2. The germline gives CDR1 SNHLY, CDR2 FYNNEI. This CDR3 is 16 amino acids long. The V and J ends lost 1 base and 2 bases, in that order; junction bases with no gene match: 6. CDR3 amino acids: CASSEVWLAGTYEQYF. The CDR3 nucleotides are TGTGCCAGCAGTGAAGTTTGGCTAGCGGGAACCTACGAGCAGTACTTC.

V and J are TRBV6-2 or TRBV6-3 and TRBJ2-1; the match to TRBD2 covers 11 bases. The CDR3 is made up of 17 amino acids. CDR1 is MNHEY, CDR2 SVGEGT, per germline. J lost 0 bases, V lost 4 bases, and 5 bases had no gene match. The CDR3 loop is CASSSGLAGSSYNEQFF. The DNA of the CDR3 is TGTGCCAGCAGTTCCGGACTAGCGGGTAGCTCCTACAATGAGCAGTTCTTC.

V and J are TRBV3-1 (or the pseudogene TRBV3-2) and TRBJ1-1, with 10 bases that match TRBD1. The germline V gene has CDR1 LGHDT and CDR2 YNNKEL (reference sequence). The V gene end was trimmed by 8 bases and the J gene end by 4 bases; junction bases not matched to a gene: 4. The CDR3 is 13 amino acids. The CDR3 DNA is TGTGCCAGCTCATGGACAGGGGGCACTGAAGCTTTCTTT. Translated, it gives CASSWTGGTEAFF.

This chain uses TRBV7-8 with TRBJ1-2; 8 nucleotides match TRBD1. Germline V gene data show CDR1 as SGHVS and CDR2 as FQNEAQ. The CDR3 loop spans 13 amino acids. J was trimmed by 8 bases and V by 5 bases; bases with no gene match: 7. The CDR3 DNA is TGTGCCAGCAGCCAATACGGGACAGGCGGCTACACCTTC. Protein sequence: CASSQYGTGGYTF.

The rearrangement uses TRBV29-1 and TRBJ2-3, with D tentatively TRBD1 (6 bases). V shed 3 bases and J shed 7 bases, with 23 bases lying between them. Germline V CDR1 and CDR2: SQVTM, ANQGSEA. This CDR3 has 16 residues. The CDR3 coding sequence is TGCAGCGTTGACAATCCCCGGGACATCCCCTCTTATACGCAGTATTTT. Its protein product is CSVDNPRDIPSYTQYF.

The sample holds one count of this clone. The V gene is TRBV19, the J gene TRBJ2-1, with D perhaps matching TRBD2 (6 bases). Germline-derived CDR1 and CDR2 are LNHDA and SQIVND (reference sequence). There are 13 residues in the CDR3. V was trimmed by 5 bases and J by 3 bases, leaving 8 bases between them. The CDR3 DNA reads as TGTGCCAGTAGTTCCGGGGGCTACAATGAGCAGTTCTTC. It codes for CASSSGGYNEQFF.